This TCR beta chain originates from a study of CD8+ T cells in alopecia areata. TCR sequencing used cDNA made by reverse transcription of extracted RNA. Sequencing was performed with immunoSEQ multiplex PCR; in TCRdb, only in-frame clones are kept and a portion is missing. The data contain some 170,000 clones, 50% to 75% of them singletons. This CDR3 spans 13 amino acids. Germline CDR1 and CDR2: LNHDA and SQIVND (reference sequence). V lost 5 bases to trimming and J lost 8 bases; unmatched junction nucleotides: 8. The treatment here: oral pan-JAK inhibitor, 5-10 mg twice daily. The gene calls are TRBV19 and TRBJ1-2, with 7 bases lining up with TRBD1. This receptor was taken from a human donor with alopecia areata. Sample: CD4+ T cells sorted from blood, taken between weeks 55 and 70, from a patient treated with tofacitinib. The CDR3 coding sequence is TGTGCCAGTAGTCCAAGGACAGGTTCCGGCTACACCTTC. Translation: CASSPRTGSGYTF.